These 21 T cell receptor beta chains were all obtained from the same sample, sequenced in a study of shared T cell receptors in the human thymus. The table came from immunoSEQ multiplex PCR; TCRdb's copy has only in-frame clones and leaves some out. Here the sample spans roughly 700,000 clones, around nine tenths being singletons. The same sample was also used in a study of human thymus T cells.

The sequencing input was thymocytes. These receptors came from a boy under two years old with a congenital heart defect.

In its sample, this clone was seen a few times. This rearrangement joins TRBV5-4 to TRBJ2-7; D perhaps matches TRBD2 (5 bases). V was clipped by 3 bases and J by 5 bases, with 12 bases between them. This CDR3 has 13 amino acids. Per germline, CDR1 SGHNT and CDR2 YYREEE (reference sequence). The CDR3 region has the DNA TGTGCCAGCAGCTCATGGACTGAGGACGAGCAGTACTTC. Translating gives CASSSWTEDEQYF.

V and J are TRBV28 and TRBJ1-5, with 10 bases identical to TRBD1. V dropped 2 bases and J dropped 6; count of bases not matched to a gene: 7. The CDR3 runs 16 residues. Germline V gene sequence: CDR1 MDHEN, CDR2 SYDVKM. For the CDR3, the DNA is TGTGCCAGCAGTTTAGGGGACAGGGGTTCCAGTCAGCCCCAGCATTTT. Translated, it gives CASSLGDRGSSQPQHF.

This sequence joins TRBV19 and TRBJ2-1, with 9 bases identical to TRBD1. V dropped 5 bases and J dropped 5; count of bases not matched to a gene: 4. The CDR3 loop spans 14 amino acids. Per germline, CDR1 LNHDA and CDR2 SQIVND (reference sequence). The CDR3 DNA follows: TGTGCCAGTAGTTTAGGGACAGGGAACAATGAGCAGTTCTTC. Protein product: CASSLGTGNNEQFF.

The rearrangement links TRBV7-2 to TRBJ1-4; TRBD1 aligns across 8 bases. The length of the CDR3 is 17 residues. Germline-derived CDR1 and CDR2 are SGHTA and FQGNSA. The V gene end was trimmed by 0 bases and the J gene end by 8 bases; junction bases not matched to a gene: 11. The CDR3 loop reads CASSLAVLQGAVEKLFF. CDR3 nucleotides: TGTGCCAGCAGCTTAGCGGTCTTGCAGGGGGCCGTAGAAAAACTGTTTTTT.

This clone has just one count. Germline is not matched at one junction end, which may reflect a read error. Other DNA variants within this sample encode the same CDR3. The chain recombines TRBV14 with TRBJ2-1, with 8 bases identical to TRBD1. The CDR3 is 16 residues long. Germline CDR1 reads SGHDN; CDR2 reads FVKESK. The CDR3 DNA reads TGCGCCAGCAGCCAACACGGACAGGGCGCCTACAATGAGCAGTTCTTC. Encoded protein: CASSQHGQGAYNEQFF. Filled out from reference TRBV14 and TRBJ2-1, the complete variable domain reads EAGVTQFPSHSVIEKGQTVTLRCDPISGHDNLYWYRRVMGKEIKFLLHFVKESKQDESGMPNNRFLAERTGGTYSTLKVQPAELEDSGVYFCASSQHGQGAYNEQFFGPGTRLTVL.

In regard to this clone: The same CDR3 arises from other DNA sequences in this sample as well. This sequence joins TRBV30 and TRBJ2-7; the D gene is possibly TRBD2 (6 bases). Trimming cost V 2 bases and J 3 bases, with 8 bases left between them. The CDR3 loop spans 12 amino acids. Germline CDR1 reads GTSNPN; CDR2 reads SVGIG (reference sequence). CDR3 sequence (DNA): TGTGCCTGGAGTTTAGCGGACTACGAGCAGTACTTC. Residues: CAWSLADYEQYF.

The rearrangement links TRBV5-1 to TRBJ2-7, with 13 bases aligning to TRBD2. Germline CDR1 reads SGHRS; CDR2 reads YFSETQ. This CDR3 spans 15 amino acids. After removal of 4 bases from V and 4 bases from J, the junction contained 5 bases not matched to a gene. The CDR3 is CASSKTSGRIYEQYF. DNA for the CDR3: TGCGCCAGCAGCAAGACTAGCGGGAGGATTTACGAGCAGTACTTC.

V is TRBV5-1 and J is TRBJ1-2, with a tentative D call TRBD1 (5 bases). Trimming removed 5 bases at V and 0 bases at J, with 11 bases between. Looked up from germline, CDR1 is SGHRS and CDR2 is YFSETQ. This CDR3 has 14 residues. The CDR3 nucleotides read TGCGCCAGCAGAGGAGGGGCTTCTAACTATGGCTACACCTTC. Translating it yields CASRGGASNYGYTF.

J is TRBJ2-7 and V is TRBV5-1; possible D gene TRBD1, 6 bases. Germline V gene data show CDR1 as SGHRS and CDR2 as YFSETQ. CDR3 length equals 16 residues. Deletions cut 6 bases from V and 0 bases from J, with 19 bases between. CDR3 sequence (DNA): TGCGCCAGCACAAAAGCCCCCAGGGGTGGCTCCTACGAGCAGTACTTC. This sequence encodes CASTKAPRGGSYEQYF.

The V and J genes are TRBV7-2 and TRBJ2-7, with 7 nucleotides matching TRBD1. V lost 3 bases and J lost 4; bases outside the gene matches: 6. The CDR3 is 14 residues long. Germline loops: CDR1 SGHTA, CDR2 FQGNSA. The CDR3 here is CASSFQTGRYEQYF. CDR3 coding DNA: TGTGCCAGCAGCTTTCAGACAGGGAGATACGAGCAGTACTTC.

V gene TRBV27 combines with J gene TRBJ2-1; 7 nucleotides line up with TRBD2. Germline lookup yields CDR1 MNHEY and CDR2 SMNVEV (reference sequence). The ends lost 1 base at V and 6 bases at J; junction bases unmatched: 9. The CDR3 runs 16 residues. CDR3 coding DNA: TGTGCCAGCAGTTTATTCCACTACGGGGGGATCAATGAGCAGTTCTTC. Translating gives CASSLFHYGGINEQFF.

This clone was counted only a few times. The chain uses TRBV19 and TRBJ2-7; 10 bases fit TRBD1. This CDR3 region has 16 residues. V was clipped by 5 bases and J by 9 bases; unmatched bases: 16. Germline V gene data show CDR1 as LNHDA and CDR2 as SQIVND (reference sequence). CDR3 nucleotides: TGTGCCAGTAGTGCCTTCGTTGACAGGGGGCAGGTTGGGCAGTACTTC. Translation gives CASSAFVDRGQVGQYF.

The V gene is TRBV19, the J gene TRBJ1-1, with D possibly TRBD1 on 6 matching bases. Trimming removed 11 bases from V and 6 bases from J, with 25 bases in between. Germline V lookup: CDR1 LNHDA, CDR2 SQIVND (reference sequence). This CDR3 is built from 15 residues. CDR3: CASRGGRAVGAEAFF. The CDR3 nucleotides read TGTGCCTCGCGCGGGGGCAGGGCGGTAGGCGCTGAAGCTTTCTTT.

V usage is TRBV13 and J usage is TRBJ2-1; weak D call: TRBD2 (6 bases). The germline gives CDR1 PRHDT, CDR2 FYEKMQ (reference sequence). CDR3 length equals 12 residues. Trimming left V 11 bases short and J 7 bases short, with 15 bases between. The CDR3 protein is CADLAGRNEQFF. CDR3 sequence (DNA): TGTGCCGACCTGGCGGGGAGGAATGAGCAGTTCTTC.

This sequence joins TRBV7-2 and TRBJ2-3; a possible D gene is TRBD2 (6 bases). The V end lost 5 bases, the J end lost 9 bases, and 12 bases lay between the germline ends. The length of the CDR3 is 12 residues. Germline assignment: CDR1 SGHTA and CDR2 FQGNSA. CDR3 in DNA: TGTGCCAGCAGCCCATCGGGAGAAACGCAGTATTTT. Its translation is CASSPSGETQYF. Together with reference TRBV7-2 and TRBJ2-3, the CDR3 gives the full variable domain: GAGVSQSPSNKVTEKGKDVELRCDPISGHTALYWYRQSLGQGLEFLIYFQGNSAPDKSGLPSDRFSAERTGGSVSTLTIQRTQQEDSAVYLCASSPSGETQYFGPGTRLTVL.

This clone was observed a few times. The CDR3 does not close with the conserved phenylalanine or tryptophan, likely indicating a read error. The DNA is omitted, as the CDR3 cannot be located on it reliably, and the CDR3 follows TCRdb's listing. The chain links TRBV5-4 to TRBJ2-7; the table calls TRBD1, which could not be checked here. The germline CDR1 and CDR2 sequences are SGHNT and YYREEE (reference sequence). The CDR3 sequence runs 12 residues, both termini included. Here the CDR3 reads CASSVDGQGPLL.

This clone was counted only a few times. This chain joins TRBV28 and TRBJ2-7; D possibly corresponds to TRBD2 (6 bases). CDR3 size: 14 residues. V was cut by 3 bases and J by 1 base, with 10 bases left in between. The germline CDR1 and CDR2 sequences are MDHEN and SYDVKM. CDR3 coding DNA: TGTGCCAGCAGTTTGTTGGGGGGTTCCTACGAGCAGTACTTC. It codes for CASSLLGGSYEQYF.

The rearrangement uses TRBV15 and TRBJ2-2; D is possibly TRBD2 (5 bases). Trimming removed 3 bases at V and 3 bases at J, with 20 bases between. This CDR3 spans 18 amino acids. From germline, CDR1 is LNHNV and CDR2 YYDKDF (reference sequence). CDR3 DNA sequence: TGTGCCACCAGCAGCTTCCCCAGGCGGAGCGGCTACACCGGGGAGCTGTTTTTT. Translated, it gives CATSSFPRRSGYTGELFF. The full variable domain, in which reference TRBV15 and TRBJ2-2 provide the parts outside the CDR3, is DAMVIQNPRYQVTQFGKPVTLSCSQTLNHNVMYWYQQKSSQAPKLLFHYYDKDFNNEADTPDNFQSRRPNTSFCFLDIRSPGLGDTAMYLCATSSFPRRSGYTGELFFGEGSRLTVL.

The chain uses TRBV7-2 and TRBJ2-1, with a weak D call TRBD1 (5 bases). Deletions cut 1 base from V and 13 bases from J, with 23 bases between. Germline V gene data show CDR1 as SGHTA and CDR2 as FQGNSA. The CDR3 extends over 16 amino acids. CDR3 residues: CASSLEGAGVRTFQFF. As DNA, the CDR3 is TGTGCCAGCAGCTTAGAAGGGGCTGGGGTCCGAACGTTTCAGTTCTTC.

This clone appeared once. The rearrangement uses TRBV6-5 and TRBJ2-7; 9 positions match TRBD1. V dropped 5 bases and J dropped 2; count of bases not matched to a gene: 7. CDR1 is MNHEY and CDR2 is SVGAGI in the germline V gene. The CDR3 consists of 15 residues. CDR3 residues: CASSRRDRETYEQYF. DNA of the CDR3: TGTGCCAGCAGTCGCCGGGACAGGGAAACCTACGAGCAGTACTTC.

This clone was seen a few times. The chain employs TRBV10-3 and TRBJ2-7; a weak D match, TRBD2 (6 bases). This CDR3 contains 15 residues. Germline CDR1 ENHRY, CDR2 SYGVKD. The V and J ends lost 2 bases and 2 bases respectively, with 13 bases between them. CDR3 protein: CAISEGGSGAYEQYF. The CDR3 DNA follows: TGTGCCATCAGTGAGGGCGGTTCGGGGGCCTACGAGCAGTACTTC.